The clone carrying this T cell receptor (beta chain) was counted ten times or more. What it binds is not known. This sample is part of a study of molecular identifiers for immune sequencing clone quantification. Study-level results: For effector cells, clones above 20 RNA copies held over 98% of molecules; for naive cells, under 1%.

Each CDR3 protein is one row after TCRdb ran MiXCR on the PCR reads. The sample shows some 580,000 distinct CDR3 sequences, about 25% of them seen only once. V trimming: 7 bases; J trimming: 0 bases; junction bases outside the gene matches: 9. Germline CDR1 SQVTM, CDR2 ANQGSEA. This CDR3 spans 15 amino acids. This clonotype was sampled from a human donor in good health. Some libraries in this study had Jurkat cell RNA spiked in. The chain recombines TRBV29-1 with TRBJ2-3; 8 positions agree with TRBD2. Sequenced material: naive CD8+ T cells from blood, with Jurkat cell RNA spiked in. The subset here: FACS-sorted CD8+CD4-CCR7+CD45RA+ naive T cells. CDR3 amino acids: CSAPGGMGSTDTQYF. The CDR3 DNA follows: TGCAGCGCGCCGGGAGGGATGGGGAGCACAGATACGCAGTATTTT.